Listed below are T cell receptor beta chains from one sample, sequenced in a study of cytomegalovirus exposure and HLA in healthy donors. Sequencing used immunoSEQ multiplex PCR; TCRdb keeps in-frame clones, though not all of them. The sample holds tens of thousands of clones, approximately 78% seen once. Sequencing was carried out using PBMCs. The origin of the receptors is a woman aged 25 to 39 in good health and CMV-seronegative. CDR3s include the opening cysteine and the closing phenylalanine or tryptophan. D genes are given only for firm matches. Size is omitted from some rows. Given values are once, few, many or a class for expanded clones.

>NA|TRBV28|TRBJ2-3|NA|13
TGTGCCAGCAGGTCCCCCCCTAGTAATACGCAGTATTTT
CASRSPPSNTQYF
>NA|TRBV6-1|TRBJ1-1|NA|14
TGTGCCAGCAGTGAAGATATCGTGAGCACTGAAGCTTTCTTT
CASSEDIVSTEAFF
>NA|TRBV28|TRBJ1-2|TRBD1|16
TGTGCCAGCCCCCTTTCCCAGGGGGCGATCCCCTATGGCTACACCTTC
CASPLSQGAIPYGYTF
>NA|TRBV14|TRBJ2-1|NA|15
TGTGCCAGCAGCCCCGACAGTCCGGACCTCAATGAGCAGTTCTTC
CASSPDSPDLNEQFF
>NA|TRBV28|TRBJ2-4|NA|15
TGTGCCAGCAGTTTACCTGCAGTACAGGGAAACATTCAGTACTTC
CASSLPAVQGNIQYF
>NA|TRBV7-2|TRBJ2-7|TRBD1|16
TGTGCCAGCAGCCCCGGGACAGGAACCACCTCCTACGAGCAGTACTTC
CASSPGTGTTSYEQYF
>NA|TRBV10-1|TRBJ2-1|TRBD1|18
TGCGCCAGCAGTGAGAAGTTACCGGGACAGAGTTCCTACAATGAGCAGTTCTTC
CASSEKLPGQSSYNEQFF
>NA|TRBV6-5|TRBJ1-2|NA|14
TGTGCCAGCAGTACTGGACAAATATTATCTGGCTACACCTTC
CASSTGQILSGYTF
>few|TRBV7-2|TRBJ2-5|TRBD2|15
TGTGCCAGCAGCTTAGTCGTTTCGGGGGGAGAGACCCAGTACTTC
CASSLVVSGGETQYF
>few|TRBV6-5|TRBJ1-4|NA|15
TGTGCCAGCAGTTACTCGAGTACAGTTGGCGAAAAACTGTTTTTT
CASSYSSTVGEKLFF
>NA|TRBV19|TRBJ2-7|NA|13
TGTGCCAGTAGTGAATCTAGCTCCTACGAGCAGTACTTC
CASSESSSYEQYF
>few|TRBV5-5|TRBJ1-4|NA|14
TGTGCCAGCAGCTTGGGACACACTAATGAAAAACTGTTTTTT
CASSLGHTNEKLFF
>NA|TRBV19|TRBJ1-5|NA|13
TGTGCCAGTAGTATGTCGGGGAGGCAGCCCCAGCATTTT
CASSMSGRQPQHF
>NA|TRBV19|TRBJ2-7|TRBD1|15
TGTGCCAGTAGTACCCCGGACAGGCCTTTCTACGAGCAGTACTTC
CASSTPDRPFYEQYF
>NA|TRBV5-6|TRBJ2-5|TRBD1|18
TGTGCCAGCAGCTTGGGTTCGATTGGCAGGGGGCGCGGACAGACCCAGTACTTC
CASSLGSIGRGRGQTQYF
>NA|TRBV4-2|TRBJ1-1|NA|15
TGTGCCAGCAGTGCCCACAGTGGACTAAACACTGAAGCTTTCTTT
CASSAHSGLNTEAFF